The clone carrying this T cell receptor beta chain was picked up one time. The target antigen is unknown. V lost 5 bases and J lost 0; bases outside the gene matches: 3. Germline CDR1 and CDR2: SEHNR and FQNEAQ (reference sequence). This CDR3 contains 15 residues. It was with 60 Vbeta and 13 Jbeta primers that the PCR ran. Assay: immunoSEQ multiplex PCR; the TCRdb copy retains only in-frame clones and omits some. Here the sample spans about 160,000 clones, more than 65% being singletons. This specimen belongs to a study of cytomegalovirus exposure and HLA in healthy donors. In the study overall: In a previous analysis, approximately 110 million unique TCR beta sequences were found from 170 million or so T cells. Findings and caveats of the study: TCR beta sequences reportedly predicted most subjects' HLA-A and HLA-B alleles accurately.

This sequence originates from a man in his late teens or twenties in good health and CMV-seropositive. Sequencing was performed on PBMCs. The chain has TRBV7-9 and TRBJ1-1; TRBD1 matches 10 bases. CDR3 in amino acids: CASSPGTGVNTEAFF. In DNA form, the CDR3 reads TGTGCCAGCAGCCCCGGGACAGGGGTGAACACTGAAGCTTTCTTT.